The TCR beta chain under discussion was sequenced for a study of T-cell reconstitution after alpha-beta-depleted transplantation in children. The germline CDR1 and CDR2 sequences are KGHDR and SFDVKD. Trimming shortened V by 1 base and J by 5 bases, and 11 bases separated the two germline ends. There are 15 residues in the CDR3. This sample's TCRbeta library carried unique molecular identifier barcodes. TCRdb itself ran the PCR reads through MiXCR, one entry per CDR3 protein. The table has approximately 520,000 distinct CDR3 sequences, approximately 30% seen once. The sequenced sample was PBMCs from the stem cell graft donor, obtained from the stem cell graft. The TCR comes from a human donor who donated a stem cell graft to a child with aplastic anemia. The J gene is TRBJ2-1, the V gene TRBV24-1; no definite D call. The CDR3 DNA reads as TGTGCCACCAGTGATTTTGTGGGTCCTAACAATGAGCAGTTCTTC. Translating it yields CATSDFVGPNNEQFF.